This T cell receptor (beta chain) was observed in a study of blood T cell repertoires in COVID-19. Study background: Both acute and convalescent COVID-19 samples were obtained from the United States, Italy and Spain. PBMCs, B-cell-depleted T cells, or T cells were the source of the cDNA or gDNA that made up the material.

The J segment lost 10 bases and the V segment lost 6 bases, leaving 14 bases of the junction unmatched. CDR1 and CDR2 (germline): MDHEN, SYDVKM. The CDR3 spans 14 residues. Study processing details: Nucleated cell number was recorded as an estimate derived from reference gene primer amplification. TCRdb keeps only in-frame clones here, not all; method: immunoSEQ multiplex PCR. V and J calls and clone size follow that table, whereas D and trimming were derived from the DNA. Among more than 300,000 clones listed, 86% were seen once. Two negative PCRs, clearance, or symptom resolution had been documented for recovered Cohort 3 donors.

The chain is built from TRBV28 and TRBJ1-1; 7 positions match TRBD1. The sequence came from a man aged 25 to 40 who had recovered from COVID-19. Sequencing was done on a sample of PBMCs or T cells enriched from blood (not recorded which). The CDR3 bases are TGTGCCAGCAGGTATGAGTACAGGGGAGGTACAGCTTTCTTT. Its translation: CASRYEYRGGTAFF.